The following is a TCR beta chain sequence with its context. Its matching antigen is unknown. The data are from a study of shared clonotypes between healthy human individuals. General observations from the study: When naive CD4 clonotypes were compared across a few donors, about 4.8% were shared. Non-shared clonotypes were found to have lower generation probabilities than the clonotypes that were shared by all four of the sorted-subset donors.

V was clipped by 7 bases and J by 0 bases; unmatched bases: 8. Germline V gene sequence: CDR1 SGDLS, CDR2 YYNGEE. The CDR3 has 17 amino acids. Original handling: Junction-only sequences produced by ImmunoSEQ had no quality scores, so filtering differed. The method was immunoSEQ multiplex PCR; TCRdb's version includes in-frame clones alone and lacks a portion of them. D and trimming come from the DNA, and the V and J calls and clone size come from that table. Counted here are some 2,000,000 clones, approximately 95% occurring once; the ten biggest clones make up roughly 1.1%. Terminally differentiated effector memory CD45RA+ cells were left out of the naive CD8 fraction, which was CD45RO-negative and positively selected for CCR7.

The chain combines TRBV9 with TRBJ2-2, with 11 bases aligning to TRBD2. The receptor was derived from a man between 18 and 35 years old in good health. The sequencing input was naive CD8+ T cells sorted from blood. Written as DNA, the CDR3 is TGTGCCAGCGGACTACTAGCGGGGGTCACGAACACCGGGGAGCTGTTTTTT. Translating it yields CASGLLAGVTNTGELFF. Variable domain in full (rest from reference TRBV9 and TRBJ2-2): DSGVTQTPKHLITATGQRVTLRCSPRSGDLSVYWYQQSLDQGLQFLIQYYNGEERAKGNILERFSAQQFPDLHSELNLSSLELGDSALYFCASGLLAGVTNTGELFFGEGSRLTVL.